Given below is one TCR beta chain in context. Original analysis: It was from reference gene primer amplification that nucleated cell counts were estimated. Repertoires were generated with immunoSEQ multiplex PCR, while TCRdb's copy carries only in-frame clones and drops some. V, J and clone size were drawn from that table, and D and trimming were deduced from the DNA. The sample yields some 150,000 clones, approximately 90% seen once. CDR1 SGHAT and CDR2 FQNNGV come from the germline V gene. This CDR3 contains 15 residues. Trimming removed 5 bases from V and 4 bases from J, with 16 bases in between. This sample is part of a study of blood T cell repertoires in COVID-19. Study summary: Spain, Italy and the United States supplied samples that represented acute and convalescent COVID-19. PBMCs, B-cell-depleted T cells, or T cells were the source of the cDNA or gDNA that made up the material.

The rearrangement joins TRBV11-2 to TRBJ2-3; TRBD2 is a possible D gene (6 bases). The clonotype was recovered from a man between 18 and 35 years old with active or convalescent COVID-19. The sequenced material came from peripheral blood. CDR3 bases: TGTGCCAGCAGCCCAGCCGGCGGCGGGGCAGATACGCAGTATTTT. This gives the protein CASSPAGGGADTQYF.